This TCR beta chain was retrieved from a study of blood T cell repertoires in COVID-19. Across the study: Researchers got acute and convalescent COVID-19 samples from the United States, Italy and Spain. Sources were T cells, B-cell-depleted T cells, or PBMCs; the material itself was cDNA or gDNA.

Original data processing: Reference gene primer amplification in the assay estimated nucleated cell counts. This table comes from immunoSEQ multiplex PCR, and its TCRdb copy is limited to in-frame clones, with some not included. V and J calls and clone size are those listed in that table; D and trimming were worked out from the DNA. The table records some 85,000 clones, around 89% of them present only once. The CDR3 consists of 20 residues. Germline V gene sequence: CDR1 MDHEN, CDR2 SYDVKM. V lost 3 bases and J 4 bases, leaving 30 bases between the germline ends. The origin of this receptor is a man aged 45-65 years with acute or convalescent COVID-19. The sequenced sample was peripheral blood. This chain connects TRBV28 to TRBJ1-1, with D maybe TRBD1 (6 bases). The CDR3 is CASSFTAAHPNSNRVTEAFF. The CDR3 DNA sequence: TGTGCCAGCAGTTTTACAGCCGCCCACCCCAACTCGAACAGGGTCACTGAAGCTTTCTTT.